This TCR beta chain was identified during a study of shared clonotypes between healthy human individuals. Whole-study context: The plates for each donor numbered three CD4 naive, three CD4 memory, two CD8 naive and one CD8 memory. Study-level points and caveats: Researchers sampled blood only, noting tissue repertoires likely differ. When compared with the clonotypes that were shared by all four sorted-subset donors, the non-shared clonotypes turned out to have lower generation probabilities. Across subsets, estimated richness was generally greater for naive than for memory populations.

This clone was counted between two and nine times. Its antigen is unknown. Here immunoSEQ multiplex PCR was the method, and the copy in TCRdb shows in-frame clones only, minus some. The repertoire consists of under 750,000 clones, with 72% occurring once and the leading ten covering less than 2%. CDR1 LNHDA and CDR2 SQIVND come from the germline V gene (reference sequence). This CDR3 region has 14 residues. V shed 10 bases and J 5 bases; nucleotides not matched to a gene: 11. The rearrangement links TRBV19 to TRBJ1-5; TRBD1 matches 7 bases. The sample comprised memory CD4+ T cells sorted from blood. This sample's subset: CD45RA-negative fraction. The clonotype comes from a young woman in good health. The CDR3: CATNWGDSHQPQHF. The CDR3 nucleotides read TGTGCCACCAATTGGGGGGACAGCCATCAGCCCCAGCATTTT.